Below are 26 T cell receptor beta chains sequenced from a single sample in a study of shared clonotypes between healthy human individuals. Clones were read by immunoSEQ multiplex PCR, and TCRdb kept only the in-frame ones, dropping some. In the table there are millions of clones, 85% to 95% of which are singletons. Specimen: naive CD4+ T cells sorted from blood. The subset here: CD45RA+ positively selected. The receptors originated from a man aged 18 to 29 in good health.

The rearrangement uses TRBV5-1 and TRBJ2-7; 10 bases map to TRBD2. CDR3 length equals 15 residues. J gave up 0 bases and V 4 bases, and 4 bases lay outside the gene matches. Germline CDR1 and CDR2: SGHRS and YFSETQ. The CDR3: CASSSGTSASYEQYF. CDR3 nucleotide sequence: TGCGCCAGCAGCAGCGGGACTAGCGCCTCCTACGAGCAGTACTTC. The full variable domain, its missing parts supplied by reference TRBV5-1 and TRBJ2-7, is KAGVTQTPRYLIKTRGQQVTLSCSPISGHRSVSWYQQTPGQGLQFLFEYFSETQRNKGNFPGRFSGRQFSNSRSEMNVSTLELGDSALYLCASSSGTSASYEQYFGPGTRLTVT.

This chain uses TRBV6-1 with TRBJ1-5; 10 nucleotides match TRBD1. The germline V gene encodes CDR1 MNHNS and CDR2 SASEGT. Germline trimming cut 3 bases from V and 7 bases from J; bases unmatched to any gene: 3. This CDR3 is 14 amino acids long. The CDR3: CASSEGQGQQPQHF. CDR3 in DNA: TGTGCCAGCAGTGAGGGACAGGGGCAACAGCCCCAGCATTTT.

The DNA of the CDR3 is TGTGCCAGCAGTACCGGGACAGCACACTATGGCTACACCTTC. It translates to CASSTGTAHYGYTF. The rearrangement uses TRBV6-5 and TRBJ1-2; TRBD1 matches 7 bases. Germline V gene lookup returns CDR1 MNHEY and CDR2 SVGAGI. V shed 5 bases, J shed 3 bases, and the junction held 6 bases outside the gene matches. This CDR3 is 14 amino acids long.

The chain employs TRBV11-2 and TRBJ1-2; 7 bases fit TRBD1. The germline gives CDR1 SGHAT, CDR2 FQNNGV. There are 17 residues in the CDR3. V gave up 3 bases and J gave up 4 bases; unmatched junction bases: 14. CDR3 in amino acids: CASSFSGKTGILYGYTF. The DNA for the CDR3 is TGTGCCAGCAGCTTCAGCGGCAAGACAGGGATACTCTATGGCTACACCTTC.

This clone was counted once. The chain recombines TRBV4-1 with TRBJ2-1, with D possibly called TRBD1 or TRBD2 (5 bases each). This CDR3 has 12 residues. V lost 2 bases and J 9 bases, leaving 8 bases between the germline ends. The germline CDR1 and CDR2 sequences are MGHRA and YSYEKL. The CDR3 loop reads CASSQSGGEQFF. CDR3 bases: TGCGCCAGCAGCCAATCTGGGGGTGAGCAGTTCTTC.

The V gene is TRBV13, the J gene TRBJ2-1; either TRBD1 or TRBD2 may fit D (5 bases each). There are 17 residues in the CDR3. Trimming cost V 4 bases and J 4 bases, with 20 bases left between them. Germline-derived CDR1 and CDR2 are PRHDT and FYEKMQ (reference sequence). CDR3 DNA sequence: TGTGCCAGCAGCTCTCGGGACGGTCCCTCTTCTTACAATGAGCAGTTCTTC. This sequence encodes CASSSRDGPSSYNEQFF.

V usage is TRBV2 and J usage is TRBJ1-1, with D possibly matching TRBD1 (5 bases). Germline CDR1 reads SNHLY; CDR2 reads FYNNEI. V dropped 8 bases and J dropped 5 bases, with 21 bases sitting between them. The CDR3 totals 15 residues. In DNA, the CDR3 is TGTGCCAGCGCCCAAGCCCAGGGTGGCAGAACTGAAGCTTTCTTT. Protein product: CASAQAQGGRTEAFF.

The chain employs TRBV5-8 and TRBJ1-4; D call uncertain. The CDR3 spans 16 residues. The germline gives CDR1 SGHTS, CDR2 YDEGEE. The V end lost 3 bases, the J end lost 0 bases, and 12 bases lay between the germline ends. CDR3 residues: CASSSHPDATNEKLFF. In nucleotides, the CDR3 is TGTGCCAGCAGCTCCCACCCGGACGCAACTAATGAAAAACTGTTTTTT.

V is TRBV5-1 and J is TRBJ2-1; D uncertain. The germline V gene encodes CDR1 SGHRS and CDR2 YFSETQ. This CDR3 region has 13 residues. V was clipped by 0 bases and J by 7 bases, with 8 bases between them. The DNA for the CDR3 is TGCGCCAGCAGCTTGGGACCAAGTAATGAGCAGTTCTTC. It is translated as CASSLGPSNEQFF.

V usage is TRBV9 and J usage is TRBJ2-2, with D possibly TRBD2 on 5 matching bases. The V and J ends lost 0 bases and 4 bases respectively, with 13 bases between them. CDR1 and CDR2 from the germline V gene are SGDLS and YYNGEE. This CDR3 comprises 16 residues. DNA of the CDR3: TGTGCCAGCAGCGTAGATCTAGCCCGGGCCACCGGGGAGCTGTTTTTT. Amino acid sequence: CASSVDLARATGELFF. Combining the CDR3 with reference TRBV9 and TRBJ2-2 gives the whole variable domain DSGVTQTPKHLITATGQRVTLRCSPRSGDLSVYWYQQSLDQGLQFLIQYYNGEERAKGNILERFSAQQFPDLHSELNLSSLELGDSALYFCASSVDLARATGELFFGEGSRLTVL.

The chain is built from TRBV28 and TRBJ2-7; D possibly corresponds to TRBD1 (6 bases). The CDR3 covers 14 residues. Germline V CDR1 and CDR2: MDHEN, SYDVKM. The germline V and J ends were trimmed by 5 bases and 7 bases, with 18 bases remaining between them. This chain's CDR3 is CASSPGGTLGEQYF. Here the CDR3 DNA reads TGTGCCAGCAGTCCTGGGGGCACTTTGGGGGAGCAGTACTTC.

This chain uses TRBV6-6 with TRBJ1-2; D remains ambiguous. Between the trimmed V and J ends, which lost 5 bases and 3 bases, there was a span of 7 bases. The CDR3 is 12 amino acids. Looked up from germline, CDR1 is MNHNY and CDR2 is SVGAGI (reference sequence). CDR3: CASSPEDYGYTF. The CDR3 DNA sequence: TGTGCCAGCAGTCCCGAGGACTATGGCTACACCTTC.

The V gene is TRBV4-3, the J gene TRBJ2-2; 11 nucleotides line up with TRBD2. Germline assignment: CDR1 LGHNA and CDR2 YSLEER. The CDR3 has 18 residues. V shed 1 base and J 2 bases; nucleotides not matched to a gene: 6. Here the CDR3 DNA reads TGCGCCAGCAGCCAAGGATGGGGACTAGCGGCAAACACCGGGGAGCTGTTTTTT. Translating it yields CASSQGWGLAANTGELFF.

The chain employs TRBV15 and TRBJ2-1, with D maybe TRBD2 (5 bases). Germline V CDR1 and CDR2: LNHNV, YYDKDF (reference sequence). The CDR3 contains 16 residues. V was shortened by 3 bases and J by 0 bases, with 12 bases between the two germline ends. The chain's CDR3 is CATSRAGPSSYNEQFF. In nucleotides, the CDR3 is TGTGCCACCAGCAGGGCGGGCCCGAGCTCCTACAATGAGCAGTTCTTC.

The chain joins TRBV25-1 to TRBJ1-1; TRBD1 might be the D (5 bases). CDR1 and CDR2 (germline): MGHDK, SYGVNS. Trimming removed 3 bases at V and 4 bases at J, with 18 bases between. The CDR3 has 16 residues. Here the CDR3 DNA reads TGTGCCAGCAGTGACCTAGGGGTCCACAAGAGCACTGAAGCTTTCTTT. This sequence encodes CASSDLGVHKSTEAFF.

The V and J genes are TRBV5-4 and TRBJ1-1; D not certain. Germline loops: CDR1 SGHNT, CDR2 YYREEE (reference sequence). Trimming left V 2 bases short and J 4 bases short, with 6 bases between. The CDR3 is 12 amino acids. DNA for the CDR3: TGTGCCAGCAGCTTTGATACCACTGAAGCTTTCTTT. Residues: CASSFDTTEAFF.

The chain links TRBV6-1 to TRBJ1-1, with D unresolved. CDR1 and CDR2 (germline): MNHNS, SASEGT. This CDR3 region has 14 residues. V lost 7 bases and J lost 0, with 12 bases in between. CDR3 region: CASIQPTMNTEAFF. The CDR3 coding sequence is TGTGCCAGCATCCAGCCTACAATGAACACTGAAGCTTTCTTT.

The chain links TRBV2 to TRBJ1-5, with D possibly matching TRBD1 (5 bases). The CDR3 spans 15 residues. The germline V and J ends were trimmed by 4 bases and 3 bases, with 13 bases remaining between them. Germline V CDR1 and CDR2: SNHLY, FYNNEI. DNA for the CDR3: TGTGCCAGCAGTGGCCAAACCGGGGCCAATCAGCCCCAGCATTTT. This encodes CASSGQTGANQPQHF.

In regard to this clone: This could be a read error, since a much larger clone is one nucleotide away. Different DNA sequences within this sample yield the same CDR3. The chain recombines TRBV30 with TRBJ1-5; 9 bases are shared with TRBD1. Germline V gene lookup returns CDR1 GTSNPN and CDR2 SVGIG (reference sequence). The CDR3 spans 15 residues. The CDR3 sequence: CAWSVQGANNQPQHF. The CDR3 DNA follows: TGTGCCTGGAGTGTACAGGGGGCAAACAATCAACCCCAGCATTTT.

Notes on this clone: Other DNA sequences from this sample encode an identical CDR3 as well. This chain joins TRBV5-1 and TRBJ2-2; 7 bases map to TRBD2. This CDR3 comprises 15 residues. Per the germline V gene, CDR1 is SGHRS and CDR2 is YFSETQ. The junction had 1 base not matched to a gene; V was cut back by 0 bases and J by 2 bases. CDR3 DNA sequence: TGCGCCAGCAGCTTGGAGGGACTAAACACCGGGGAGCTGTTTTTT. Translation gives CASSLEGLNTGELFF. The entire variable domain, with the rest obtained from reference TRBV5-1 and TRBJ2-2, is as follows: KAGVTQTPRYLIKTRGQQVTLSCSPISGHRSVSWYQQTPGQGLQFLFEYFSETQRNKGNFPGRFSGRQFSNSRSEMNVSTLELGDSALYLCASSLEGLNTGELFFGEGSRLTVL.

This clone has a single count. DNA of the CDR3: TGTGCCTGGAACTCCCTAATCGGGGAGGACAATGAAAAACTGTTTTTT. Protein: CAWNSLIGEDNEKLFF. This chain uses TRBV30 with TRBJ1-4, with D unclear. The CDR3 consists of 16 residues. V was pared by 4 bases and J by 5 bases, with 20 bases between. Germline assignment: CDR1 GTSNPN and CDR2 SVGIG (reference sequence).

The genes are TRBV5-1 and TRBJ1-1; TRBD1 is a possible D gene (5 bases). CDR3 length equals 14 residues. Trimming stripped 4 bases from V and 0 bases from J, with 10 bases between. Germline V gene data show CDR1 as SGHRS and CDR2 as YFSETQ. CDR3 coding DNA: TGCGCCAGCAGCCAGGACACTATGAACACTGAAGCTTTCTTT. Translating it yields CASSQDTMNTEAFF.

The rearrangement links TRBV6-6 to TRBJ2-5; D is unresolved. Germline lookup yields CDR1 MNHNY and CDR2 SVGAGI (reference sequence). The CDR3 loop spans 13 amino acids. Trimming cost V 2 bases and J 5 bases, with 9 bases left between them. The chain's CDR3 is CASSYRFRETQYF. The CDR3 nucleotides read TGTGCCAGCAGTTACAGGTTTAGGGAGACCCAGTACTTC.

This clone has a single count. This chain connects TRBV6-6 to TRBJ2-7; 8 bases align to TRBD1. The CDR3 runs to 15 residues. Germline V gives CDR1 MNHNY, CDR2 SVGAGI (reference sequence). The ends lost 4 bases at V and 2 bases at J; junction bases unmatched: 7. CDR3 loop: CASSSPGTGTYEQYF. Written as DNA, the CDR3 is TGTGCCAGCAGTTCCCCCGGGACAGGAACCTACGAGCAGTACTTC.

This chain uses TRBV27 with TRBJ2-7; a possible D gene is TRBD1 (5 bases). Trimming removed 3 bases at V and 7 bases at J, with 22 bases between. The CDR3 sequence is 16 residues long. Germline V gene lookup returns CDR1 MNHEY and CDR2 SMNVEV (reference sequence). CDR3 region: CASSFWGSGSSREQYF. The CDR3 nucleotides read TGTGCCAGCAGTTTCTGGGGCTCGGGTTCTTCGCGGGAGCAGTACTTC.

This clone was seen only once. The chain recombines TRBV29-1 with TRBJ2-7; the match to TRBD1 covers 7 bases. With V trimmed by 7 bases and J by 7 bases, 10 bases remained unmatched. This CDR3 has 12 amino acids. The germline V gene encodes CDR1 SQVTM and CDR2 ANQGSEA. The DNA for the CDR3 is TGCAGCGCCACCAGGGGGTCGGGTGAGCAGTACTTC. Translation: CSATRGSGEQYF.